The sequence of this T cell receptor beta chain was determined in a study of blood T cell repertoires in COVID-19. Study details: Both acute and convalescent COVID-19 samples were obtained from the United States, Italy and Spain. T cells, B-cell-depleted T cells, or PBMCs provided the cDNA or gDNA that served as material.

Produced via immunoSEQ multiplex PCR; TCRdb's table is partial and in-frame only. This table has more than 150,000 clones, roughly four fifths appearing once. Germline V gene lookup returns CDR1 SGHTA and CDR2 FQGNSA. After removal of 2 bases from V and 2 bases from J, the junction contained 15 bases not matched to a gene. The CDR3 spans 18 residues. The sequenced sample consisted of peripheral blood. The V and J genes are TRBV7-2 and TRBJ2-7, with TRBD2 matching over 7 bases. The sequence was collected from a woman aged 40 to 55 with acute or convalescent COVID-19. As DNA, the CDR3 is TGTGCCAGCAGCTTATTGGCCAGGGCGAAGCGGGGCGCCTACGAGCAGTACTTC. Translating it yields CASSLLARAKRGAYEQYF.